The sequence of this T cell receptor beta chain was determined in a study of T cells in Graves' hyperthyroidism and ophthalmopathy. As for the study in general: Peripheral blood specimens were obtained at initial diagnosis, prior to any treatment.

Amplification targeted TCR beta CDR3 regions from RNA transcripts. The TCR CDR3 was amplified in a first-round RT-PCR using the HTBI primer set. TCRdb reanalysed the multiplex PCR reads using MiXCR and keeps one entry per CDR3 protein. The sample consists of roughly 300,000 distinct CDR3 sequences, less than 30% of them appearing once. This CDR3 region has 15 residues. Germline V gene sequence: CDR1 KGHDR, CDR2 SFDVKD. V was shortened by 4 bases and J by 0 bases, with 9 bases between the two germline ends. Hyperthyroidism patients were newly diagnosed, had disease duration under 2 months, and were aged 18 to 65 years. This clonotype showed up many times.

The sample taken for sequencing was blood. This TCR came from a man in his forties or fifties with Graves' hyperthyroidism that later progressed to Graves' ophthalmopathy. V usage is TRBV24-1 and J usage is TRBJ2-4, with a tentative D call TRBD2 (5 bases). The CDR3 region is CATSDSGSAKNIQYF. CDR3 nucleotide sequence: TGTGCCACCAGTGACTCGGGGTCAGCCAAAAACATTCAGTACTTC.